This T cell receptor (beta chain) was found in a study of beta chain features in type 1 diabetes. Overall study context: The number of sorted cells examined across all samples was around 99 million. Study-level results: Naive, central memory and regulatory TCRB repertoires appeared more similar among patients than healthy donors. TCRB rearrangement may or may not be influenced by HLA type; here this remained unresolved. In patients and controls equally, PCR might favor templates that are shorter.

The whole isolated RNA underwent reverse transcription, so sequencing captured expressed TCRB transcripts. Produced via immunoSEQ multiplex PCR; TCRdb's table is partial and in-frame only. This table holds hundreds of thousands of clones, roughly 30% found once. This clone has only a few counts. No antigen is known for it. With 1 base removed from V and 3 bases from J, the gap between germline ends came to 6 bases. In germline, CDR1 is GTSNPN, CDR2 SVGIG (reference sequence). CDR3 length: 12 residues. Source material: naive CD4+ T cells from blood. The TCR originated in a man aged 18-30 years in good health. This sequence joins TRBV30 and TRBJ1-2; weak D call: TRBD1 (5 bases). The CDR3 DNA sequence: TGTGCCTGGAGTGAGGGACACTATGGCTACACCTTC. Translated: CAWSEGHYGYTF.